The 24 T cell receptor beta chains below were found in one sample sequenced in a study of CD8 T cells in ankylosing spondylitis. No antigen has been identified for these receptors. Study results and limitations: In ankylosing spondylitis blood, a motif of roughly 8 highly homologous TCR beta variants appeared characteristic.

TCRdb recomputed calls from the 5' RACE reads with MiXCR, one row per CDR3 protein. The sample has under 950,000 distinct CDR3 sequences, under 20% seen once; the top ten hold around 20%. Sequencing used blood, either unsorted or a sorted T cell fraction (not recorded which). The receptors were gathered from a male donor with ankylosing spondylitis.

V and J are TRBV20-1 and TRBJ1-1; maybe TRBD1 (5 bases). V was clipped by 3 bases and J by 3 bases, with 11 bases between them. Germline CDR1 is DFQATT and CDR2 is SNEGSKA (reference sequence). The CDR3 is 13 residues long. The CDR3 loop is CSASNPGHTEAFF. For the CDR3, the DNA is TGCAGTGCTAGTAATCCGGGGCACACTGAAGCTTTCTTT.

CDR3 loop: CASSQEALVIGKLFF. The CDR3 bases are TGCGCCAGCAGCCAAGAGGCACTCGTGATTGGAAAACTGTTTTTT. J is TRBJ1-4 and V is TRBV4-1; D unclear. V lost 0 bases and J lost 10, with 15 bases in between. Germline CDR1 and CDR2: MGHRA and YSYEKL. This CDR3 spans 15 amino acids.

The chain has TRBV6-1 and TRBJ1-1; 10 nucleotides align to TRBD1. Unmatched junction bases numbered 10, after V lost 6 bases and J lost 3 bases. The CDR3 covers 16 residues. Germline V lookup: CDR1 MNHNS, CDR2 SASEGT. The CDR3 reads CASRPGQGKTHTEAFF. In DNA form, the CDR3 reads TGTGCCAGCAGGCCGGGACAGGGGAAGACACACACTGAAGCTTTCTTT.

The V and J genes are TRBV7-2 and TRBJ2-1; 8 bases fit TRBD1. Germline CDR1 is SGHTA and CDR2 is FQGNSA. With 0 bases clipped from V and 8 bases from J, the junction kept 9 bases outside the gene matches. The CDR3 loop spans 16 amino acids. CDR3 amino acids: CASSLAGRGLTDEQFF. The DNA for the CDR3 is TGTGCCAGCAGCTTAGCAGGCAGGGGGCTTACGGATGAGCAGTTCTTC.

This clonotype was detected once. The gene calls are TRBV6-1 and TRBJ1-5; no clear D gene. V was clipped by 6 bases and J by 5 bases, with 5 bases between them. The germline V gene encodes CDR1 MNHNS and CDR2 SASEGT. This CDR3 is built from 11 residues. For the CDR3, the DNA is TGTGCCAGCAGGGACTATCAGCCCCAGCATTTT. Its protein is CASRDYQPQHF.

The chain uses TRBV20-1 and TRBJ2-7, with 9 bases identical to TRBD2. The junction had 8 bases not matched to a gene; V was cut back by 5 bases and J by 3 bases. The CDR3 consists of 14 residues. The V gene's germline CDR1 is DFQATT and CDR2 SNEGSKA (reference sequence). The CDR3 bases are TGCAGTGCTGCCGGGGGACTAGCCAGCTACGAGCAGTACTTC. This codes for CSAAGGLASYEQYF.

CDR3 region: CASSPGQRPNYGYTF. CDR3 nucleotides: TGTGCCAGCAGCCCCGGCCAGAGACCTAACTATGGCTACACCTTC. This chain joins TRBV7-2 and TRBJ1-2; no firm D call. V lost 5 bases to trimming and J lost 0 bases, with 13 bases between them. The CDR3 contains 15 residues. Germline CDR1 is SGHTA and CDR2 is FQGNSA.

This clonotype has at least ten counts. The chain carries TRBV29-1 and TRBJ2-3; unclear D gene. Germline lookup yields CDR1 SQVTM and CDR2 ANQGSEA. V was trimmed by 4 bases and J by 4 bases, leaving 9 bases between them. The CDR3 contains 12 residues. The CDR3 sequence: CSVVGPPDTQYF. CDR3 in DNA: TGCAGCGTTGTGGGTCCCCCAGATACGCAGTATTTT.

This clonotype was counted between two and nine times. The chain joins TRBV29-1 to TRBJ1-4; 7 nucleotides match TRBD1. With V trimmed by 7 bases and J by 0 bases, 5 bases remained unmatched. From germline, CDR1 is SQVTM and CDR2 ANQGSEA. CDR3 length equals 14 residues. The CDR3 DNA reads TGCAGCGCCAATACAGGGGCAACTAATGAAAAACTGTTTTTT. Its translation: CSANTGATNEKLFF.

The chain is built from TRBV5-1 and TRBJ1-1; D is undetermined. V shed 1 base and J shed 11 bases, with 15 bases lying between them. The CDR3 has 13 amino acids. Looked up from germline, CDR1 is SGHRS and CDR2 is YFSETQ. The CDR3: CASSLQEADYAFF. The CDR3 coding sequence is TGCGCCAGCAGCTTGCAGGAGGCCGACTATGCTTTCTTT.

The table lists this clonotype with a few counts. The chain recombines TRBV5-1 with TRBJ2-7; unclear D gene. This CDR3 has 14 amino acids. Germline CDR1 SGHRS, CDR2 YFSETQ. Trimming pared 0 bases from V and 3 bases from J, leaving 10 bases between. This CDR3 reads CASSLAAHNYEQYF. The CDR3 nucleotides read TGCGCCAGCAGCTTGGCCGCCCACAACTACGAGCAGTACTTC.

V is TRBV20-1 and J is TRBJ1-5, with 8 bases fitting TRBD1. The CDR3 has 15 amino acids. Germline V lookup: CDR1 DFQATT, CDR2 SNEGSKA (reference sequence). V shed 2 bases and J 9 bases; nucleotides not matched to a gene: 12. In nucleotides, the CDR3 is TGCAGTGCTAGACGAAGGGAGGGACAGGCATGGCCCCAGCATTTT. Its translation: CSARRREGQAWPQHF.

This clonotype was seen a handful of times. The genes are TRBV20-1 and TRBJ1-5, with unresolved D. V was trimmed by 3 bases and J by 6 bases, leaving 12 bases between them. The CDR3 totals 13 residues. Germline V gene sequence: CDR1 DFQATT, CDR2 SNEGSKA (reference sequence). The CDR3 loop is CSASVEGTQPQHF. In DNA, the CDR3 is TGCAGTGCTAGTGTGGAGGGAACTCAGCCCCAGCATTTT.

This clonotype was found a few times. The CDR3 loop is CASSLARGLTDTQYF. DNA of the CDR3: TGTGCCAGCAGCTTAGCCAGGGGGCTGACAGATACGCAGTATTTT. The V gene is TRBV7-2, the J gene TRBJ2-3; 8 nucleotides line up with TRBD1. Trimming took 0 bases from V and 3 from J; bases not matched to a gene: 2. The CDR3 has 15 amino acids. Germline-derived CDR1 and CDR2 are SGHTA and FQGNSA. Filled out from reference TRBV7-2 and TRBJ2-3, the complete variable domain reads GAGVSQSPSNKVTEKGKDVELRCDPISGHTALYWYRQSLGQGLEFLIYFQGNSAPDKSGLPSDRFSAERTGGSVSTLTIQRTQQEDSAVYLCASSLARGLTDTQYFGPGTRLTVL.

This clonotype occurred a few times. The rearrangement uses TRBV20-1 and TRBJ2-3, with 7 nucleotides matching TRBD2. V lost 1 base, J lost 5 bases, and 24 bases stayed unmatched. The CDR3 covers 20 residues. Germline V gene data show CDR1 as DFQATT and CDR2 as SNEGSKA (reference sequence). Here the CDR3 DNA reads TGCAGTGCTAGAGTCTCGCAAACAGGTTTGGCGGGAGTTGTGGGAGATACGCAGTATTTT. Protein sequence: CSARVSQTGLAGVVGDTQYF.

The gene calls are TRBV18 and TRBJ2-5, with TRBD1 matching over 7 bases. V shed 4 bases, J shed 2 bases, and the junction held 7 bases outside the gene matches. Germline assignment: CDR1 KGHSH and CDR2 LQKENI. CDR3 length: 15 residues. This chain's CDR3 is CASSRGQVKQETQYF. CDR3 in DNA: TGTGCCAGCTCACGAGGACAGGTTAAACAAGAGACCCAGTACTTC.

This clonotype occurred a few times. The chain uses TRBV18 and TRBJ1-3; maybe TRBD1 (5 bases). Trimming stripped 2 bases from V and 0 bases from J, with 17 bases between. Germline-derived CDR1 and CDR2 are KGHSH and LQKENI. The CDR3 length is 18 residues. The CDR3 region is CASSPFPGTEFSGNTIYF. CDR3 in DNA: TGTGCCAGCTCACCATTTCCCGGGACTGAATTCTCTGGAAACACCATATATTTT.

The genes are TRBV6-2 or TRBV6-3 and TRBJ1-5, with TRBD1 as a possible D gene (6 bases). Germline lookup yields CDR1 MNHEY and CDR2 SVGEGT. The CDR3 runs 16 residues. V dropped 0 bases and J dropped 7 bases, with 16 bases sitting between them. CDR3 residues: CASSYSWAGDGQPQHF. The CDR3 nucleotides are TGTGCCAGCAGTTACTCGTGGGCAGGGGATGGCCAGCCCCAGCATTTT.

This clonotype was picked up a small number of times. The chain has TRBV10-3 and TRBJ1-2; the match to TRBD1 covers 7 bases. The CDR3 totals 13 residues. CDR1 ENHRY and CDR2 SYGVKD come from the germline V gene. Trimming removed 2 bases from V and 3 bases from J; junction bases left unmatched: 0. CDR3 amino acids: CAISEDRDYGYTF. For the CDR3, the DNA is TGTGCCATCAGTGAGGACAGGGACTATGGCTACACCTTC.

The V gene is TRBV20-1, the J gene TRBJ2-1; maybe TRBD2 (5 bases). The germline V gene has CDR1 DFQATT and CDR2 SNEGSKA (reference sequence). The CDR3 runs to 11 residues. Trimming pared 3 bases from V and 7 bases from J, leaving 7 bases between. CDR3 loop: CSASAGNEQFF. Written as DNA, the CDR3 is TGCAGTGCTAGCGCGGGTAATGAGCAGTTCTTC.

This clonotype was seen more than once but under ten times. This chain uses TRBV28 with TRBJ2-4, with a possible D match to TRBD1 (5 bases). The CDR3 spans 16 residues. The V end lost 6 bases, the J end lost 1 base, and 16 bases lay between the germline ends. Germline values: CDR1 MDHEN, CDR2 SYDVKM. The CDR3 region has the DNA TGTGCCAGCAGCCCCCCCGGTCCAGGGGCCAAAAACATTCAGTACTTC. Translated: CASSPPGPGAKNIQYF. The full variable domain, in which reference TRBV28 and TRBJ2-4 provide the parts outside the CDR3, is DVKVTQSSRYLVKRTGEKVFLECVQDMDHENMFWYRQDPGLGLRLIYFSYDVKMKEKGDIPEGYSVSREKKERFSLILESASTNQTSMYLCASSPPGPGAKNIQYFGAGTRLSVL.

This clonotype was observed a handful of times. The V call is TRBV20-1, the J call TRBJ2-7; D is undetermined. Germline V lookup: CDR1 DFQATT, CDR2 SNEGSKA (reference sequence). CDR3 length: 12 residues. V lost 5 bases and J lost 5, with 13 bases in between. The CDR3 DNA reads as TGCAGTGCTGGGCAGGTCTGGGACGAGCAGTACTTC. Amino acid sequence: CSAGQVWDEQYF.

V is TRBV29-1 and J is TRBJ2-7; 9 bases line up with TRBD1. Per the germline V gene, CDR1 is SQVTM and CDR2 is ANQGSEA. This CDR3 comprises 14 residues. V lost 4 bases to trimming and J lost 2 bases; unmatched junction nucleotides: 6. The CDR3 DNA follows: TGCAGCGTTGCTGTAGGGACAGGGCCCTACGAGCAGTACTTC. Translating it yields CSVAVGTGPYEQYF.

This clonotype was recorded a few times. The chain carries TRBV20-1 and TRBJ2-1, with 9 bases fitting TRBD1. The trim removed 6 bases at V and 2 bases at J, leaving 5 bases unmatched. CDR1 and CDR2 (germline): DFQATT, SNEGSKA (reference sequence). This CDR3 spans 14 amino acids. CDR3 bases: TGCAGTGCCCCCGGGACAGGGCCCTACAATGAGCAGTTCTTC. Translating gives CSAPGTGPYNEQFF.